This T cell receptor beta chain was sequenced during a study of T cell responses to AZD1222 COVID-19 vaccine. The V and J ends lost 7 bases and 0 bases, in that order; junction bases with no gene match: 4. There are 14 residues in the CDR3. In germline, CDR1 is MNHNS, CDR2 SASEGT. Measured with immunoSEQ multiplex PCR; TCRdb has only the in-frame clones, and not every one. This sample has approximately 85,000 clones, with roughly nine tenths found just once. The chain carries TRBV6-1 and TRBJ1-1, with 8 bases lining up with TRBD1. This sample comprised peripheral blood, obtained on day 0 of AZD1222 vaccination. The receptor's source is an adult in good health. Written as DNA, the CDR3 is TGTGCCAGCACCATGACAGGGGTGAACACTGAAGCTTTCTTT. It codes for CASTMTGVNTEAFF.